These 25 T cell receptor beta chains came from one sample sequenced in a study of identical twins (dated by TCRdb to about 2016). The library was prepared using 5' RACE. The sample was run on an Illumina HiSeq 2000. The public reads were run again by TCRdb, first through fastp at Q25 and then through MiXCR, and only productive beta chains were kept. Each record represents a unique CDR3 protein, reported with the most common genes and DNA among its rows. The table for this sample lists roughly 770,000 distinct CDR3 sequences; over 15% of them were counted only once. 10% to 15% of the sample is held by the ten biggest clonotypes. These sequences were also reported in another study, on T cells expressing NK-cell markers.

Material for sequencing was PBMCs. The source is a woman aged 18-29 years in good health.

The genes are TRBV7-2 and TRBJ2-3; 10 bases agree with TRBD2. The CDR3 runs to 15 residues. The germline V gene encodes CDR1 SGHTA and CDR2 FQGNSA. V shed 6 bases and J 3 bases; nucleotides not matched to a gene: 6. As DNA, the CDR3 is TGTGCCAGCAGACAGCGGGAGGGCCTTACAGATACGCAGTATTTT. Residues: CASRQREGLTDTQYF.

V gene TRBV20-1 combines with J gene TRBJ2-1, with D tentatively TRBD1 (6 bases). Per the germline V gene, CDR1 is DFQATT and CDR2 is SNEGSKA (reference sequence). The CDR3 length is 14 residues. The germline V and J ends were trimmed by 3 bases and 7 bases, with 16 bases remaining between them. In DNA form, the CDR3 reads TGCAGTGCTAGGAGGCAGGGGTACGGAAATGAGCAGTTCTTC. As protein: CSARRQGYGNEQFF.

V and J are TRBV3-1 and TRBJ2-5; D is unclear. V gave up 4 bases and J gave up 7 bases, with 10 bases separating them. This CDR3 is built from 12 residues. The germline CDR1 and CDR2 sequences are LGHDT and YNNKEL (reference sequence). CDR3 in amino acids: CASSPLMGTQYF. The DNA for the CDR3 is TGTGCCAGCAGCCCTCTCATGGGGACCCAGTACTTC.

The DNA for the CDR3 is TGTGCCAGCAGTTTTTACTCAGGTGTCACTGAAGCTTTCTTT. It is translated as CASSFYSGVTEAFF. The rearrangement joins TRBV27 to TRBJ1-1; D gene unclear. V was cut by 3 bases and J by 4 bases, with 12 bases left in between. The CDR3 extends over 14 amino acids. Germline lookup yields CDR1 MNHEY and CDR2 SMNVEV (reference sequence).

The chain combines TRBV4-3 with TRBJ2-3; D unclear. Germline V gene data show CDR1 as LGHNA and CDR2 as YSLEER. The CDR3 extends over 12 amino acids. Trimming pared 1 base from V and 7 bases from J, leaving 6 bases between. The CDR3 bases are TGCGCCAGCAGCCAAGTTTTTCATACGCAGTATTTT. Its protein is CASSQVFHTQYF.

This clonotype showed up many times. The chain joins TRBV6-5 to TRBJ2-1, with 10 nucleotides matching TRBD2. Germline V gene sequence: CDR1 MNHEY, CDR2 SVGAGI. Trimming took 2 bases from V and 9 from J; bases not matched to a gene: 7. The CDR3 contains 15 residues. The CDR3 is CASSYVAGGWVEQFF. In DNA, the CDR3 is TGTGCCAGCAGTTACGTAGCGGGGGGTTGGGTTGAGCAGTTCTTC.

CDR3 region: CASSQNSGNTEAFF. CDR3 bases: TGCGCCAGCAGCCAAAATTCCGGGAACACTGAAGCTTTCTTT. The V call is TRBV4-1, the J call TRBJ1-1; D remains unclear. Trimming removed 2 bases at V and 1 base at J, with 8 bases between. The CDR3 contains 14 residues. Germline V gene lookup returns CDR1 MGHRA and CDR2 YSYEKL.

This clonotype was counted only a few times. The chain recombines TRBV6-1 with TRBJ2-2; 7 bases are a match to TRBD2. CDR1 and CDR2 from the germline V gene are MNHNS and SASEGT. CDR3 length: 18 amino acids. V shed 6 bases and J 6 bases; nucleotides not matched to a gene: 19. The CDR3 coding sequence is TGTGCCAGCAGCCCACGTCGGGAGGTGGTGGCCTTAGCCGGGGAGCTGTTTTTT. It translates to CASSPRREVVALAGELFF.

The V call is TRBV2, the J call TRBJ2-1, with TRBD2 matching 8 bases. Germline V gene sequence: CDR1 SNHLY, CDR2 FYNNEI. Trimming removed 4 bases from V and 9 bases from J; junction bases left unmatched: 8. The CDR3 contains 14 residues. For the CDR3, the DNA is TGTGCCAGCAGTGGTTACGGGAGGGCAGGTGAGCAGTTCTTC. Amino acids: CASSGYGRAGEQFF.

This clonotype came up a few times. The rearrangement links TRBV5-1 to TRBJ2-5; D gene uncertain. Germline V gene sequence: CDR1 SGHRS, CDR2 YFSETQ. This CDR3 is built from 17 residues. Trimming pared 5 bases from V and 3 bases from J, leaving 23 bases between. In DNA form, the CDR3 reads TGCGCCAGCAGAGTTGGTCGGATTGGCGGAAGGGAAGAGACCCAGTACTTC. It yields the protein CASRVGRIGGREETQYF.

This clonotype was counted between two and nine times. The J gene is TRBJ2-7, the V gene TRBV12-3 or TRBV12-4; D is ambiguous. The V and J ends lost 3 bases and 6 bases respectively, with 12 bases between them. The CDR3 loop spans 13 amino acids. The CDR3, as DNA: TGTGCCAGCAGTTTCCTCATGGGTACCGAGCAGTACTTC. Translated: CASSFLMGTEQYF.

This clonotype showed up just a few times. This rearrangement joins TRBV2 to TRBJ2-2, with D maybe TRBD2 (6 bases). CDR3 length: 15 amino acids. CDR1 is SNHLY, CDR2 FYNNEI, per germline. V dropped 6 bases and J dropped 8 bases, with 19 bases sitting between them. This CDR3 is CASRTLTSLEGELFF. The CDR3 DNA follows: TGTGCCAGCAGGACCCTGACTAGTTTAGAAGGGGAGCTGTTTTTT.

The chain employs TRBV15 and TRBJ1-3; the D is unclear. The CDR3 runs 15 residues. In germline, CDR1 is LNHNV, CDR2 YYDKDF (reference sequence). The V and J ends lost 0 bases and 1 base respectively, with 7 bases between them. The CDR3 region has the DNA TGTGCCACCAGCAGAGATGTGGGGTCTGGAAACACCATATATTTT. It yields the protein CATSRDVGSGNTIYF. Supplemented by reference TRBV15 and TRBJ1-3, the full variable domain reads DAMVIQNPRYQVTQFGKPVTLSCSQTLNHNVMYWYQQKSSQAPKLLFHYYDKDFNNEADTPDNFQSRRPNTSFCFLDIRSPGLGDTAMYLCATSRDVGSGNTIYFGEGSWLTVV.

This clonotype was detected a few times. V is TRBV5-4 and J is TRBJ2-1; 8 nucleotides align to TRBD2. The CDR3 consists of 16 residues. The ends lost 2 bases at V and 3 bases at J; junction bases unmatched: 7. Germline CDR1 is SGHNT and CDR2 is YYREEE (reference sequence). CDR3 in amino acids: CASSLSDGGGYNEQFF. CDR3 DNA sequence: TGTGCCAGCAGCTTAAGTGACGGGGGGGGCTACAATGAGCAGTTCTTC.

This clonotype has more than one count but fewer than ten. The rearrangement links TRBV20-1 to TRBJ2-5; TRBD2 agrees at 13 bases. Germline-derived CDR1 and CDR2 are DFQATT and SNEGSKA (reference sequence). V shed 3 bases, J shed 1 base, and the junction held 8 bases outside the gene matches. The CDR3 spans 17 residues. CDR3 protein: CSASSPGTSGTQETQYF. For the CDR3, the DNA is TGCAGTGCTAGTTCCCCCGGGACTAGCGGGACCCAAGAGACCCAGTACTTC.

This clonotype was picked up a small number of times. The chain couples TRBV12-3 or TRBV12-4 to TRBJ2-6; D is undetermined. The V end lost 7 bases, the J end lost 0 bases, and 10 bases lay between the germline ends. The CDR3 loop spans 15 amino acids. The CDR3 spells CASTLWGSGANVLTF. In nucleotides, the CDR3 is TGTGCCAGCACTCTTTGGGGCTCTGGGGCCAACGTCCTGACTTTC.

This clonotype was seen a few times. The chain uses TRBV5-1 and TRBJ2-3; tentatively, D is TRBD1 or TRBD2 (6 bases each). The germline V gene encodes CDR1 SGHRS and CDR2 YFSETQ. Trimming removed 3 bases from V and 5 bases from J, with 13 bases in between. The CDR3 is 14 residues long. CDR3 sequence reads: CASSWGASEDTQYF. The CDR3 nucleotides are TGCGCCAGCAGCTGGGGGGCCTCGGAAGATACGCAGTATTTT.

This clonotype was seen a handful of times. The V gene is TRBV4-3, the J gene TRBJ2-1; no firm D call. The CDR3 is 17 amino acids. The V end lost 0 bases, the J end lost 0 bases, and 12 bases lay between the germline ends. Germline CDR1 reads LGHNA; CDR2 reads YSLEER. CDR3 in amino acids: CASSQEGIRASYNEQFF. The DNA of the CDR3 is TGCGCCAGCAGCCAAGAGGGCATTCGGGCCTCCTACAATGAGCAGTTCTTC.

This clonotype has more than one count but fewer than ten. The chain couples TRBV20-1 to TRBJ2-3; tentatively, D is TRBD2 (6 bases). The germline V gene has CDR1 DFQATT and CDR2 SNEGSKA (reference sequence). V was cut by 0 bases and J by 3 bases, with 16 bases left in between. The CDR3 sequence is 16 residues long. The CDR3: CSARDPGLGGTDTQYF. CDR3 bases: TGCAGTGCTAGAGATCCGGGTTTGGGGGGAACAGATACGCAGTATTTT.

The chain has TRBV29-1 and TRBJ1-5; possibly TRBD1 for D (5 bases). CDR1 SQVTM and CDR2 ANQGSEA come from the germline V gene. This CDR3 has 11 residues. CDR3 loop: CRGPSNQPQHF. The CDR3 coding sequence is TGCAGGGGACCCAGCAATCAGCCCCAGCATTTT.

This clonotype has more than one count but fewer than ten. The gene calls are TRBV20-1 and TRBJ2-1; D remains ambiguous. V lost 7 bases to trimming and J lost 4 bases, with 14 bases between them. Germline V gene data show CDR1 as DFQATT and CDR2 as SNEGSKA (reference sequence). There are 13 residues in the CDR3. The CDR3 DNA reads TGCAGTGGAGAACAGAGGTCGTACAATGAGCAGTTCTTC. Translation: CSGEQRSYNEQFF.

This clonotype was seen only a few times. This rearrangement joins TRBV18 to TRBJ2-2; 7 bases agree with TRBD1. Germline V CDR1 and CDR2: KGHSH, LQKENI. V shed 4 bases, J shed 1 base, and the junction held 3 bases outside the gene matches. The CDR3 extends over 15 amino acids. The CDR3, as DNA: TGTGCCAGCTCACAGGGGGCCGAGAACACCGGGGAGCTGTTTTTT. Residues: CASSQGAENTGELFF.

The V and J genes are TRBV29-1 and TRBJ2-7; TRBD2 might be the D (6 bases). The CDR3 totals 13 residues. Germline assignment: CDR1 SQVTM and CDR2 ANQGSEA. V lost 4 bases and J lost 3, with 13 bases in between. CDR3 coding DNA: TGCAGCGTTGCGACGGGAGACTTCTACGAGCAGTACTTC. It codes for CSVATGDFYEQYF.

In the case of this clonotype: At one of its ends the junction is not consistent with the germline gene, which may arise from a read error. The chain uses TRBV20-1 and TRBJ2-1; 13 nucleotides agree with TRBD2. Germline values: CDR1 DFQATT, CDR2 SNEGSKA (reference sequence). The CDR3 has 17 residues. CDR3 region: CSALGLAGVSSYNEQSF. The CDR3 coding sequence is TGCAGTGCTTTAGGACTAGCGGGGGTGAGCTCCTACAATGAGCAGTCCTTC.

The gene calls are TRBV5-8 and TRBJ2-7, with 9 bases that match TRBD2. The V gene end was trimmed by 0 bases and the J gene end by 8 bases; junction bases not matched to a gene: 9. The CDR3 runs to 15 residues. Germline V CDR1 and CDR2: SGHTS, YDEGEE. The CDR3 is CASSLGGGLAGKQYF. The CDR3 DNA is TGTGCCAGCAGCTTGGGCGGGGGACTAGCTGGCAAGCAGTACTTC.